The rows below give T cell receptor beta chains drawn from one sample of a study of cytotoxic CD8 clonotypes in ibrutinib-treated CLL. Method: immunoSEQ multiplex PCR; TCRdb's copy keeps in-frame clones and lacks some. The table lists some 81,000 clones, about 76% of them singletons. The sample in question was PBMCs, obtained after 12 months of ibrutinib treatment. These receptors all stem from a human donor with chronic lymphocytic leukemia. Each CDR3 is given with its conserved first and last residue. The order of the fields is J gene, V gene, clone size, D gene, CDR3 DNA, CDR3 protein. A D gene is named only where the DNA matches it firmly. Clone size is given for some rows only: seen once, a few or many times, or a class if the clone is expanded.

j_call: TRBJ2-7
v_call: TRBV7-2
clone_size: .
d_call: .
cdr3_nt: TGTGCCAGCAGCTTAGTTACCGGCCAGACCTACGAGCAGTACTTC
cdr3_aa: CASSLVTGQTYEQYF

j_call: TRBJ2-5
v_call: TRBV5-6
clone_size: .
d_call: .
cdr3_nt: TGTGCCAGCAGCGGGGTCGAGGAGACCCAGTACTTC
cdr3_aa: CASSGVEETQYF

j_call: TRBJ2-1
v_call: TRBV5-6
clone_size: .
d_call: TRBD2
cdr3_nt: TGTGCCAGCAGCCCCCCGGGACTAGCGACCGGTCTCTTCGGGCAGTTCTTC
cdr3_aa: CASSPPGLATGLFGQFF

j_call: TRBJ1-5
v_call: TRBV2
clone_size: .
d_call: .
cdr3_nt: TGTGCCAGCAGTCAACAGGGTGTTGTGCCCCAGCATTTT
cdr3_aa: CASSQQGVVPQHF

j_call: TRBJ2-7
v_call: TRBV7-2
clone_size: .
d_call: TRBD1
cdr3_nt: TGTGCCAGCAGCTCCCCGGACAGGCTGTCCTACGAGCAGTACTTC
cdr3_aa: CASSSPDRLSYEQYF

j_call: TRBJ2-7
v_call: TRBV7-9
clone_size: .
d_call: .
cdr3_nt: TGTGCCAGCAGCTTAGGGACCAAGGGTGGCGAGCAGTACTTC
cdr3_aa: CASSLGTKGGEQYF

j_call: TRBJ1-2
v_call: TRBV4-3
clone_size: once
d_call: .
cdr3_nt: TGCGCCAGCAGCCAAGATACCGGAGGGAGTCACCGTGGCTACACCTTC
cdr3_aa: CASSQDTGGSHRGYTF

j_call: TRBJ2-7
v_call: TRBV27
clone_size: .
d_call: .
cdr3_nt: TGTGCCAGCCAGTGGACCCAGGGGCCCTACGAGCAGTACTTC
cdr3_aa: CASQWTQGPYEQYF

j_call: TRBJ1-2
v_call: TRBV5-1
clone_size: once
d_call: TRBD1
cdr3_nt: TGCGCCAGCAGCGCCGGGACAGGGCCGCGGAACTATGGCTACACCTTC
cdr3_aa: CASSAGTGPRNYGYTF

j_call: TRBJ1-1
v_call: TRBV28
clone_size: .
d_call: .
cdr3_nt: TGTGCCAGCAGTTTATCGTCCCGGGGGGGGGCTTTCTTT
cdr3_aa: CASSLSSRGGAFF

j_call: TRBJ1-5
v_call: TRBV27
clone_size: few
d_call: .
cdr3_nt: TGTGCCAGCAGCCCAGGGCAGCTAGGTCAGCCCCAGCATTTT
cdr3_aa: CASSPGQLGQPQHF

j_call: TRBJ1-3
v_call: TRBV4-3
clone_size: .
d_call: .
cdr3_nt: TGCGCCAGCAGCCGCCGGGCCCCGCCGGACACCATATATTTT
cdr3_aa: CASSRRAPPDTIYF

j_call: TRBJ2-1
v_call: TRBV30
clone_size: .
d_call: TRBD2
cdr3_nt: TGTGCCTGGAGCCCGGGGGGGCCCGAGCAGTTCTTC
cdr3_aa: CAWSPGGPEQFF

j_call: TRBJ2-7
v_call: TRBV5-1
clone_size: .
d_call: .
cdr3_nt: TGCGCCAGCACCCCGGGGCAGGCGCACTACGAGCAGTACTTC
cdr3_aa: CASTPGQAHYEQYF

j_call: TRBJ1-1
v_call: TRBV28
clone_size: .
d_call: .
cdr3_nt: TGTGCCAGCAGCCGAGAGCCTCACACTGAAGCTTTCTTT
cdr3_aa: CASSREPHTEAFF

j_call: TRBJ2-1
v_call: TRBV27
clone_size: .
d_call: .
cdr3_nt: TGTGCCAGCAGACTCCACAGGGGGGGCTACAATGAGCAGTTCTTC
cdr3_aa: CASRLHRGGYNEQFF

j_call: TRBJ1-6
v_call: TRBV7-8
clone_size: .
d_call: .
cdr3_nt: TGTGCCAGCAGCCCCCCTGGGTCACCCCTCCACTTT
cdr3_aa: CASSPPGSPLHF

j_call: TRBJ2-7
v_call: TRBV18
clone_size: .
d_call: TRBD1
cdr3_nt: TGTGCCAGCTCACCCGGGACAGTGCTGGTCGAGCAGTACTTC
cdr3_aa: CASSPGTVLVEQYF

j_call: TRBJ2-7
v_call: TRBV5-1
clone_size: few
d_call: .
cdr3_nt: TGCGCCAGCAGCTCCGAGGGCAGGGACTTTGACGAGCAGTACTTC
cdr3_aa: CASSSEGRDFDEQYF

j_call: TRBJ2-7
v_call: TRBV6-6
clone_size: .
d_call: .
cdr3_nt: TGTGCCACCCGAACCGACGGGGCGAGCTCCTACGAGCAGTACTTC
cdr3_aa: CATRTDGASSYEQYF

j_call: TRBJ2-5
v_call: TRBV7-2
clone_size: .
d_call: TRBD2
cdr3_nt: TGTGCCAGCAGCCGGACCTCTAGCGGGGGTGCGGAGACCCAGTACTTC
cdr3_aa: CASSRTSSGGAETQYF

j_call: TRBJ2-3
v_call: TRBV28
clone_size: .
d_call: .
cdr3_nt: TGTGCCAGCAGTTTAGGGGACCGAGGCGCTACGCAGTATTTT
cdr3_aa: CASSLGDRGATQYF

j_call: TRBJ2-5
v_call: TRBV7-2
clone_size: .
d_call: TRBD2
cdr3_nt: TGTGCCAGCAGCAGGACGGGGGGGCAAGAGACCCAGTACTTC
cdr3_aa: CASSRTGGQETQYF

j_call: TRBJ2-2
v_call: TRBV7-8
clone_size: .
d_call: TRBD2
cdr3_nt: TGTGCCAGCAGCCGGACTAGCGGCACCGGGGAGCTGTTTTTT
cdr3_aa: CASSRTSGTGELFF

j_call: TRBJ2-3
v_call: TRBV30
clone_size: .
d_call: TRBD2
cdr3_nt: TGTGCCTGGACCGGGGGGGATACGCAGTATTTT
cdr3_aa: CAWTGGDTQYF

j_call: TRBJ2-7
v_call: TRBV9
clone_size: once
d_call: .
cdr3_nt: TGTGCCAGCAGCGTAGCGGCAGCCTACGAGCAGTACTTC
cdr3_aa: CASSVAAAYEQYF

j_call: TRBJ2-7
v_call: TRBV7-2
clone_size: once
d_call: .
cdr3_nt: TGTGCCAGCAGCTCGCCCCGACTTGGCGGCGAGCAGTACTTC
cdr3_aa: CASSSPRLGGEQYF

j_call: TRBJ2-7
v_call: TRBV5-4
clone_size: .
d_call: .
cdr3_nt: TGTGCCAGCAGCTCGAGAGTCCGACCGACCTACGAGCAGTACTTC
cdr3_aa: CASSSRVRPTYEQYF

j_call: TRBJ2-3
v_call: TRBV7-9
clone_size: .
d_call: .
cdr3_nt: TGTGCCACCCCTCCACCGGGAGCCGAGAGCACAGATACGCAGTATTTT
cdr3_aa: CATPPPGAESTDTQYF

j_call: TRBJ2-7
v_call: TRBV11-2
clone_size: .
d_call: TRBD2
cdr3_nt: TGTGCCAGCAGCTTAGGGTCGGCGGGAGACTACGAGCAGTACTTC
cdr3_aa: CASSLGSAGDYEQYF

j_call: TRBJ1-3
v_call: TRBV6-5
clone_size: .
d_call: .
cdr3_nt: TGTGCCAGCAGTTATGATAACGGCCTGGGAAACACCATATATTTT
cdr3_aa: CASSYDNGLGNTIYF

j_call: TRBJ2-1
v_call: TRBV6-4
clone_size: .
d_call: .
cdr3_nt: TGTGCCAGCAGCCCGGGCCCGTACAATGAGCAGTTCTTC
cdr3_aa: CASSPGPYNEQFF

j_call: TRBJ2-3
v_call: TRBV9
clone_size: .
d_call: .
cdr3_nt: TGTGCCAGCAGCGTAGTCGGGGATACGCAGTATTTT
cdr3_aa: CASSVVGDTQYF

j_call: TRBJ2-2
v_call: TRBV19
clone_size: .
d_call: .
cdr3_nt: TGTGCCAGTAGTATTGCGGGGCAGACCGGGGAGCTGTTTTTT
cdr3_aa: CASSIAGQTGELFF

j_call: TRBJ2-5
v_call: TRBV6-5
clone_size: .
d_call: .
cdr3_nt: TGTGCCAGCAGTTACCCCGACAGGGAGACCCAGTACTTC
cdr3_aa: CASSYPDRETQYF

j_call: TRBJ1-5
v_call: TRBV4-3
clone_size: .
d_call: .
cdr3_nt: TGCGCCAGCAGCCAAGAGGCCCAGGAAAGCAATCAGCCCCAGCATTTT
cdr3_aa: CASSQEAQESNQPQHF

j_call: TRBJ2-7
v_call: TRBV28
clone_size: .
d_call: .
cdr3_nt: TGTGCCAGCAGAACCACGGTAGAGCAGTACTTC
cdr3_aa: CASRTTVEQYF

j_call: TRBJ1-1
v_call: TRBV5-1
clone_size: .
d_call: .
cdr3_nt: TGCGCCAGCAGCTTGGTTGCGGGAGGGGACACTGAAGCTTTCTTT
cdr3_aa: CASSLVAGGDTEAFF